Listed below are T cell receptor beta chains from one sample, sequenced in a study of PD-1 blockade in classical Hodgkin lymphoma. The table came from immunoSEQ multiplex PCR; TCRdb's copy has only in-frame clones and leaves some out. The sample consists of some 96,000 clones, roughly 76% of them appearing once. Sequenced material: peripheral blood mononuclear cells (PBMCs), taken before the second cycle of nivolumab. The source of these receptors is a human donor with classical Hodgkin lymphoma. CDR3s include the opening cysteine and the closing phenylalanine or tryptophan. Fields, in order: V gene, CDR3 protein.

>TRBV5-1
CASRTGGGIGEKLFF
>TRBV7-9
CASRATGLTNEKLFF
>TRBV27
CASSLYGNMNTEAFF
>TRBV7-2
CASSFVGLDQPQHF
>TRBV6-5
CASRTGTLGGYTF
>TRBV7-2
CASSLAGGWTEAFF
>TRBV19
CASNSRTLAHTEAFF
>TRBV6-1
CASSESGLAVGELFF
>TRBV19
CASSNWRAERGGTDTQYF
>TRBV10-3
CAISEGTDTQYF
>TRBV9
CASSVDPAGGITDTQYF
>TRBV6-6
CASRPVGGVGTGELFF
>TRBV28
CASRGTVGNTIYF
>TRBV27
CASSHSGRAEETQYF
>TRBV9
CASSVEEYLTAREKLFF
>TRBV29-1
CSVGGTNYGYTF
>TRBV18
CASSPDGNTIYF
>TRBV4-2
CASSQGRETQYF
>TRBV25-1
CASSEVNSYEQYF
>TRBV29-1
CSVVPLARTDTQYF
>TRBV27
CASSITGVKTSTDTQYF
>TRBV10-1
CASRTSGTGELFF
>TRBV28
CAGRSVNQPQHF
>TRBV10-3
CAITRERYNEQFF
>TRBV7-4
CASSPGGLREYF
>TRBV5-1
CASSGGSTSGTDTQYF
>TRBV6-1
CASSATGRERAFF
>TRBV28
CASSFLGTGEETQYF
>TRBV2
CASSDAGLPYGYTF
>TRBV11-2
CAVTGGTSASYEQYF
>TRBV7-9
CASSPDTELYNEQFF
>TRBV5-1
CASSLAGENTEAFF
>TRBV5-1
CASQTGQTDTQYF
>TRBV4-2
CASSQEVGRMNTEAFF
>TRBV7-8
CASHGSNEQFF
>TRBV9
CASSAGTSTYEQFF
>TRBV19
CASSMTSGPTDTQYF
>TRBV10-1
CASSVGQGGSSYNEQFF
>TRBV5-1
CASSWGSTGELFF
>TRBV11-1
CASSYDRRTEAFF
>TRBV5-1
CASSLAGGTGANVLTF
>TRBV30
CAWSSTGDYGYTF
>TRBV6-1
CASSVDRVLF
>TRBV15
CATSGTGTSVSYEQYF
>TRBV9
CASSVDVARSFSYNEQFF
>TRBV28
CASSTTDGGGYTF
>TRBV6-6
CASRPLAREDEQYF
>TRBV4-1
CASSPSEGRGNTEAFF
>TRBV10-3
CAIGQGPYEQYF
>TRBV28
CASSLTGPPYEQYF
>TRBV18
CASSPRDSYYNEQFF
>TRBV18
CASSPPTGRSGNTIYF
>TRBV29-1
CSVVHGRGPYNEQFF
>TRBV5-1
CASSLGHRGLSNEQFF
>TRBV10-3
CAIRGGNYEQYF
>TRBV7-9
CASSPPGSGNTIYF
>TRBV6-5
CASSRGGTDTQYF